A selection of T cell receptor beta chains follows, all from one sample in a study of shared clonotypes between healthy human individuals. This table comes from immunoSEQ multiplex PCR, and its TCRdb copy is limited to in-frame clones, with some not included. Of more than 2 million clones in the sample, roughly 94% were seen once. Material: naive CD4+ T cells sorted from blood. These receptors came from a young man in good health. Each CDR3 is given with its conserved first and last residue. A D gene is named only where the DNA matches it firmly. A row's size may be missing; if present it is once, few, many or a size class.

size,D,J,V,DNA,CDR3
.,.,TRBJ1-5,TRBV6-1,TGTGCCAGCAGAAGGGCTCTCGAACCCCAGCATTTT,CASRRALEPQHF
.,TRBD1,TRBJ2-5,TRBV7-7,TGTGCTAGCAGCACCGGACAGGGAAAGTCCCAGTACTTC,CASSTGQGKSQYF
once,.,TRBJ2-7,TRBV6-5,TGTGCCAGCAGTTACAGAGCAGGGCCAACGACATACGAGCAGTACTTC,CASSYRAGPTTYEQYF
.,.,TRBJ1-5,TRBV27,TGTGCCAGCAGTTTAACCGGGGCTTATAGCAATCAGCCCCAGCATTTT,CASSLTGAYSNQPQHF
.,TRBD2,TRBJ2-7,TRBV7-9,TGTGCCAGCAGCTTATCCGGGACTAGCGACTCCTACGAGCAGTACTTC,CASSLSGTSDSYEQYF
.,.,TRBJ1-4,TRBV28,TGTGCCACCCAACGCCGAAATGAAAAACTGTTTTTT,CATQRRNEKLFF
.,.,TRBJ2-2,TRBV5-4,TGTGCCAGCAGTTCCCCGGGAGCGAACACCGGGGAGCTGTTTTTT,CASSSPGANTGELFF
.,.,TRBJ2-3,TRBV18,TGTGCCAGCTCACCCCCGACAGATTTAGGTACGCAGTATTTT,CASSPPTDLGTQYF
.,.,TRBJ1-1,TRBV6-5,TGTGCCAGCAGTTACCAGGGAGGCGGCACTGAAGCTTTCTTT,CASSYQGGGTEAFF
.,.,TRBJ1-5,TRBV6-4,TGTGCCAGCAGTGAGGTTGGACAGCAAGCAGCCCAGCATTTT,CASSEVGQQAAQHF
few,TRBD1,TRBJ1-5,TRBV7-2,TGTGCCAGCAGCCGGACAGGGAATCAGCCCCAGCATTTT,CASSRTGNQPQHF
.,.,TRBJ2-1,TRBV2,TGTGCCAGCAGGCTTAGAACCGACTCCTACAATGAGCAGTTCTTC,CASRLRTDSYNEQFF
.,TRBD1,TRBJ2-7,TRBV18,TGTGCCAGCTCACCCCCGGGACAGGGGATCTACGAGCAGTACTTC,CASSPPGQGIYEQYF
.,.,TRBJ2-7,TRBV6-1,TGTGCCAGCAGTGAAGTCGACTACCCCTCCGAGCAGTACTTC,CASSEVDYPSEQYF
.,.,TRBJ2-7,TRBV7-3,TGTGCCAGCAGCTGGAGGGGCCAGTACGACGAGCAGTACTTC,CASSWRGQYDEQYF
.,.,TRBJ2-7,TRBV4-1,TGCGCCAGCAGCCCTGCCCCGTACAGGGTATTTGGGGACTACGAGCAGTACTTC,CASSPAPYRVFGDYEQYF
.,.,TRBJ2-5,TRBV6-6,TGTGCCAGCAGCTTCATGACTAGTTACGAGACCCAGTACTTC,CASSFMTSYETQYF
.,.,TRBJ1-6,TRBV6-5,TGTGCCAGCAGCCGAGGACAGAGTAATTCACCCCTCCACTTT,CASSRGQSNSPLHF
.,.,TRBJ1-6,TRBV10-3,TGTGCCATCCGTAATCGAGAGGGGGATTCACCCCTCCACTTT,CAIRNREGDSPLHF
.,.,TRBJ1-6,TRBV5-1,TGCGCCAGCAGCTCCAACAGGGAGGCTCCGGTTTCACCCCTCCACTTT,CASSSNREAPVSPLHF
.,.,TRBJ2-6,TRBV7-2,TGTGCCAGCAGCTTAGTGGCCGTGGGACTCTCTGGGGCCAACGTCCTGACTTTC,CASSLVAVGLSGANVLTF
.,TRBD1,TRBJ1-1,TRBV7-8,TGTGCCAGCAGCCAGGGGGTTGGGGGAGTGAACACTGAAGCTTTCTTT,CASSQGVGGVNTEAFF
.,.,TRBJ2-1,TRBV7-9,TGTGCCAGCAGCTTAGGTCTACAGGGACCCGGACGAGATGAGCAGTTCTTC,CASSLGLQGPGRDEQFF